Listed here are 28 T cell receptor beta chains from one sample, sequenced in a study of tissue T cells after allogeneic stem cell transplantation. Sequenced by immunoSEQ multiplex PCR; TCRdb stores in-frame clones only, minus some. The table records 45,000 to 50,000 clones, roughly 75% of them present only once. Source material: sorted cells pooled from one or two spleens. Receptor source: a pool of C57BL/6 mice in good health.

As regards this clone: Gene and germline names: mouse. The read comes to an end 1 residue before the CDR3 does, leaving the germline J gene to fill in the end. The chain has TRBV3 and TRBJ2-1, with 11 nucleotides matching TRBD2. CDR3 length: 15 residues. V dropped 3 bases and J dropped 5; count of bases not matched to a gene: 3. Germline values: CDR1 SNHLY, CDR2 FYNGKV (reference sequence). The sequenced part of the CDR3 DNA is TGTGCCAGCAGCTTTCCGGGACTGGGGGATGCTGAGCAGTTC. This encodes CASSFPGLGDAEQF. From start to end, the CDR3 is CASSFPGLGDAEQFF.

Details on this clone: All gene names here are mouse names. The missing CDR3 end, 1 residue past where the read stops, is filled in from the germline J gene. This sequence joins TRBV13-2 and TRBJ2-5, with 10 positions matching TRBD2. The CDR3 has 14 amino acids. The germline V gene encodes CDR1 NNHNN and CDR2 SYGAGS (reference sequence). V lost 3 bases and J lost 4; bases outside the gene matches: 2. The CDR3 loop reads CASGGGLGEDTQYF. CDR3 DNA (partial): TGTGCCAGCGGTGGCGGACTGGGGGAAGACACCCAGTAC.

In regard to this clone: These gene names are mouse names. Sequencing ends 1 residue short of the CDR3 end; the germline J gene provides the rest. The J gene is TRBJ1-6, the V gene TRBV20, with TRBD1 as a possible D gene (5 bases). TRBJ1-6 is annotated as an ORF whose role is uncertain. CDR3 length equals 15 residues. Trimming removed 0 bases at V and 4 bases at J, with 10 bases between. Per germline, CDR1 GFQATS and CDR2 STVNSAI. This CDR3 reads CGARDFRDYNSPLYF. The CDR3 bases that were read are TGTGGTGCTAGGGATTTCAGGGATTATAATTCGCCCCTCTAC.

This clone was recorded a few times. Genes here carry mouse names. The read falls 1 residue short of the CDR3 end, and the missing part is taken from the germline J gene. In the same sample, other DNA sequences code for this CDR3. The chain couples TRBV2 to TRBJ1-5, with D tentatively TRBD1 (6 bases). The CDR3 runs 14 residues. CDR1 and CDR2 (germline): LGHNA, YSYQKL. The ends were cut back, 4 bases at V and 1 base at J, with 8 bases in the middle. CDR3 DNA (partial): TGTGCCAGCAGCCCGGGACAAAACAACCAGGCTCCGCTT. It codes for CASSPGQNNQAPL. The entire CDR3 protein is CASSPGQNNQAPLF. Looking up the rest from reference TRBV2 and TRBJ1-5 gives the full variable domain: DPKIIQKPKYLVAVTGSEKILICEQYLGHNAMYWYRQSAKKPLEFMFSYSYQKLMDNQTASSRFQPQSSKKNHLDLQITALKPDDSATYFCASSPGQNNQAPLFGEGTRLSVL.

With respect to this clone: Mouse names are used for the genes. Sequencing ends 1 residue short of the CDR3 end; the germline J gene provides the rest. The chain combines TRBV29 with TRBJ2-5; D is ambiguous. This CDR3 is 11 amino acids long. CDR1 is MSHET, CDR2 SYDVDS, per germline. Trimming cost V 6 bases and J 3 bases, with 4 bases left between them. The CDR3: CASSRQDTQYF. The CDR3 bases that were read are TGTGCTAGCAGCAGACAAGACACCCAGTAC.

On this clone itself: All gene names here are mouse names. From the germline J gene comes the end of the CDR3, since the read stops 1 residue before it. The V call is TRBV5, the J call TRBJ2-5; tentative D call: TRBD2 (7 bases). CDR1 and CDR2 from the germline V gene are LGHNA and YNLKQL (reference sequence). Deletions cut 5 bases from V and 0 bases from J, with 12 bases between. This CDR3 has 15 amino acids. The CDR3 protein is CASSNGGPNQDTQYF. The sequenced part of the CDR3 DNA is TGTGCCAGCAGCAACGGGGGGCCTAACCAAGACACCCAGTAC.

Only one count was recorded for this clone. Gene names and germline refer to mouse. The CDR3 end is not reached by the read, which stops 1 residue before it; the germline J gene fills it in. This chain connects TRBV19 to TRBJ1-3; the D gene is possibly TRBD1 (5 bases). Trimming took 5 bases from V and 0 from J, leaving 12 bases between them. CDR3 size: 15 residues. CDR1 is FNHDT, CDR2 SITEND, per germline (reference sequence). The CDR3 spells CASRRTPVSGNTLYF. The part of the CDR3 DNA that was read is TGTGCCAGCAGACGGACACCCGTTTCTGGAAATACGCTCTAT. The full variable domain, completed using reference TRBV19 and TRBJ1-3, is GGIITQTPKFLIGQEGQKLTLKCQQNFNHDTMYWYRQDSGKGLRLIYYSITENDLQKGDLSEGYDASREKKSSFSLTVTSAQKNEMAVFLCASRRTPVSGNTLYFGEGSRLIVV.

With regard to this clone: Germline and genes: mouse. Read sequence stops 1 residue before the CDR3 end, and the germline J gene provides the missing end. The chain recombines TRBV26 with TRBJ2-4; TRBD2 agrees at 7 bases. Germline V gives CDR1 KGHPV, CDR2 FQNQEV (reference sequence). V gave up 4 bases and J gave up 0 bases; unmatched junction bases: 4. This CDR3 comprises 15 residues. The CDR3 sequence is CASSPGWGSQNTLYF. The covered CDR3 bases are TGTGCCAGCAGTCCCGGCTGGGGGAGTCAAAACACCTTGTAC.

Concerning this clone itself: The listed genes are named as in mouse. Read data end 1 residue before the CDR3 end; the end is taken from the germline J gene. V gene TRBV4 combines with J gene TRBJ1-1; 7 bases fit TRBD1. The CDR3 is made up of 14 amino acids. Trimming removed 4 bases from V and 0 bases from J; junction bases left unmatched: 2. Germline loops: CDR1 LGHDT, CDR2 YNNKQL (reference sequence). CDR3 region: CASSWGQTNTEVFF. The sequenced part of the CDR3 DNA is TGTGCCAGCAGCTGGGGACAGACAAACACAGAAGTCTTC.

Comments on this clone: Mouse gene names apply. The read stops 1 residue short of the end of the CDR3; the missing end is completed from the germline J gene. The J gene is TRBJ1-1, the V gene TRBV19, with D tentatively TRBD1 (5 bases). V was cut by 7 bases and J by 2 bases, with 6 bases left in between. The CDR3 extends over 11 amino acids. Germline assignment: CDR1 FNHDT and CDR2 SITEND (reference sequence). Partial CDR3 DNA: TGTGCCAGCCAGGGTAACACAGAAGTCTTC. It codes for CASQGNTEVF. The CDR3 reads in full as CASQGNTEVFF.

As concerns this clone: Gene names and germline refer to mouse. The CDR3 DNA, read in part, is TGTGCCAGCAGCTCCGGGACCACAAACACCGGGCAGCTCTAC. Translated: CASSSGTTNTGQLY. The CDR3, in full, reads CASSSGTTNTGQLYF. This sequence joins TRBV5 and TRBJ2-2; possibly TRBD1 or TRBD2 for D (5 bases each). Sequencing ends 1 residue short of the CDR3 end; the germline J gene provides the rest. CDR3 length: 15 amino acids. Trimming took off 5 bases at V and 0 bases at J, with 10 bases between the two ends. Per the germline V gene, CDR1 is LGHNA and CDR2 is YNLKQL (reference sequence).

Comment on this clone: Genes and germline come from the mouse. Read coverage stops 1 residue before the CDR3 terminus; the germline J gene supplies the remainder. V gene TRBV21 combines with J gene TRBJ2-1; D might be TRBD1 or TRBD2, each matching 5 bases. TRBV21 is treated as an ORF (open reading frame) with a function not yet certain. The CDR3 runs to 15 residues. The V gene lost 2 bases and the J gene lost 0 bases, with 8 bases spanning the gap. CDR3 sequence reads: CASSQDGANYAEQFF. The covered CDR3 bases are TGTGCTAGCAGTCAAGACGGGGCTAACTATGCTGAGCAGTTC.

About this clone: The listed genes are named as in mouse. The part of the CDR3 DNA that was read is TGTGCCAGCAGTATAGGGGGGGCTAGTGCAGAAACGCTGTAT. Translating it yields CASSIGGASAETLY. The entire CDR3 sequence reads CASSIGGASAETLYF. This chain links TRBV19 with TRBJ2-3; possible D gene TRBD2, 7 bases. The read terminates 1 residue before the CDR3 end, so the remaining end is supplied by the germline J gene. This CDR3 contains 15 residues. Trimming left V 0 bases short and J 0 bases short, with 8 bases between. Germline values: CDR1 FNHDT, CDR2 SITEND (reference sequence).

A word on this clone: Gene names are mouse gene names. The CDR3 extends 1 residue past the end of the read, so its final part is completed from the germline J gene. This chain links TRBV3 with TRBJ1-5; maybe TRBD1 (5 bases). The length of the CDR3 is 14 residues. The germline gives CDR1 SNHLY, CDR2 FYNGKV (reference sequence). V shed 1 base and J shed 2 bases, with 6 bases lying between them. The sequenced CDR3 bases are TGTGCCAGCAGCTTAGAGGGGTACAACCAGGCTCCGCTT. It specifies CASSLEGYNQAPL. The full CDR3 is CASSLEGYNQAPLF. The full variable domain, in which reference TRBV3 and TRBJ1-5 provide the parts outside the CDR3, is GPKVLQIPSHQIIDMGQMVTLNCDPVSNHLYFYWYKQILGQQMEFLVNFYNGKVMEKSKLFKDQFSVERPDGSYFTLKIQPTALEDSAVYFCASSLEGYNQAPLFGEGTRLSVL.

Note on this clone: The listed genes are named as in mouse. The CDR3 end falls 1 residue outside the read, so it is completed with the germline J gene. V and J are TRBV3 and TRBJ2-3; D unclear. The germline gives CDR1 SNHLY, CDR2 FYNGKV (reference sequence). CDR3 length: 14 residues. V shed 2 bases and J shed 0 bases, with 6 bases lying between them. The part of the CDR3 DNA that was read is TGTGCCAGCAGCTTACGGTCTAGTGCAGAAACGCTGTAT. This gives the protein CASSLRSSAETLY. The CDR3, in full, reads CASSLRSSAETLYF.

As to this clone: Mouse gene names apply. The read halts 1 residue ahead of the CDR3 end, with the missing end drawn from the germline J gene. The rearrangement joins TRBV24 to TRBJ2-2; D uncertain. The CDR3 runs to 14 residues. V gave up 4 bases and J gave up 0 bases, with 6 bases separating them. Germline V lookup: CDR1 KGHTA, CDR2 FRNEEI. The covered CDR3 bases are TGTGCCAGCAGTCAACAAGCAAACACCGGGCAGCTCTAC. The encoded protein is CASSQQANTGQLY. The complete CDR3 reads CASSQQANTGQLYF.

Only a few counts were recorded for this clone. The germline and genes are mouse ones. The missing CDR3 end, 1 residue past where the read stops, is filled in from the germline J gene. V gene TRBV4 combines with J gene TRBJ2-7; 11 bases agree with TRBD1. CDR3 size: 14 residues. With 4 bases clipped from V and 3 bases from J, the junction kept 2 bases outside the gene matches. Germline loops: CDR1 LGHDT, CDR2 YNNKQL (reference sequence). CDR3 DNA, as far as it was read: TGTGCCAGCAGCTTCGGGACAGGGGGCTATGAACAGTAC. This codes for CASSFGTGGYEQY. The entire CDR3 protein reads CASSFGTGGYEQYF.

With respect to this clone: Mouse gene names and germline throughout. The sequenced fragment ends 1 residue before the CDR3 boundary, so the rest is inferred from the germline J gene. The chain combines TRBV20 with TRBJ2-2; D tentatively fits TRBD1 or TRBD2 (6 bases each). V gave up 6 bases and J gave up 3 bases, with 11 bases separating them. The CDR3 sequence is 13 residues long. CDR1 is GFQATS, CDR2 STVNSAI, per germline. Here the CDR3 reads CGAGGGYTGQLYF. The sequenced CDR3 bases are TGTGGTGCCGGGGGCGGGTACACCGGGCAGCTCTAC.

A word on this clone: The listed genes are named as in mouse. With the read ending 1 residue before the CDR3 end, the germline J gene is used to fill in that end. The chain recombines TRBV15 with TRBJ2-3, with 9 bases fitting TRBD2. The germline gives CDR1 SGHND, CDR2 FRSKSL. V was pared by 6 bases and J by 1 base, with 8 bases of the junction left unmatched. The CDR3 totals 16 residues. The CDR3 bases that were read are TGTGCCAGCAGACGACTGGGGGAAGGGGGTGCAGAAACGCTGTAT. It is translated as CASRRLGEGGAETLY. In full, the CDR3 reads CASRRLGEGGAETLYF.

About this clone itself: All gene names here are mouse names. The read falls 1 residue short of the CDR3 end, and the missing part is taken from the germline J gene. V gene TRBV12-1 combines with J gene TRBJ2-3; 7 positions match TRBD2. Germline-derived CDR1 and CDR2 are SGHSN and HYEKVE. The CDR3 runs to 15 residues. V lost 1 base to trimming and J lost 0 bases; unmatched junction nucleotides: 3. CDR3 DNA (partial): TGTGCCAGCTCTCTGGGGGGGGGTAGTGCAGAAACGCTGTAT. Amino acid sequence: CASSLGGGSAETLY. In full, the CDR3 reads CASSLGGGSAETLYF.

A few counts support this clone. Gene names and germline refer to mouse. The CDR3 bases that were read are TGTGCCAGCAGCTTAGCTGGGGAAGGGGAACAGTAC. This gives the protein CASSLAGEGEQY. The whole CDR3 reads CASSLAGEGEQYF. The rearrangement joins TRBV3 to TRBJ2-7; tentatively, D is TRBD2 (5 bases). The read is 1 residue too short to cover the CDR3 end, so that end is filled in from the germline J gene. The CDR3 has 13 residues. The germline V and J ends were trimmed by 0 bases and 7 bases, with 10 bases remaining between them. Germline CDR1 SNHLY, CDR2 FYNGKV (reference sequence). Full variable domain (remainder filled in from reference TRBV3 and TRBJ2-7): GPKVLQIPSHQIIDMGQMVTLNCDPVSNHLYFYWYKQILGQQMEFLVNFYNGKVMEKSKLFKDQFSVERPDGSYFTLKIQPTALEDSAVYFCASSLAGEGEQYFGPGTRLTVL.

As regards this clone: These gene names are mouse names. The CDR3 DNA, read in part, is TGTGCCAGCGGGGACAGGGGTTCTGGAAATACGCTCTAT. Protein product: CASGDRGSGNTLY. Given in full, the CDR3 is CASGDRGSGNTLYF. The chain is built from TRBV19 and TRBJ1-3, with 10 positions matching TRBD1. The observed sequence ends 1 residue before the CDR3 terminus, with the missing tail filled in from the germline J gene. CDR3 length equals 14 residues. V gave up 7 bases and J gave up 0 bases; unmatched junction bases: 1. Germline-derived CDR1 and CDR2 are FNHDT and SITEND (reference sequence).

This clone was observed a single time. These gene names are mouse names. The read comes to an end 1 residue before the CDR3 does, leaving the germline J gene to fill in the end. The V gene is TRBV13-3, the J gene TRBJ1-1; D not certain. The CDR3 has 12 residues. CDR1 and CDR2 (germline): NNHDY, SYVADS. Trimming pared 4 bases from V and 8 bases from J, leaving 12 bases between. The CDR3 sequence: CASSPPGEEVFF. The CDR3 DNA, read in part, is TGTGCCAGCAGTCCTCCGGGAGAGGAAGTCTTC.

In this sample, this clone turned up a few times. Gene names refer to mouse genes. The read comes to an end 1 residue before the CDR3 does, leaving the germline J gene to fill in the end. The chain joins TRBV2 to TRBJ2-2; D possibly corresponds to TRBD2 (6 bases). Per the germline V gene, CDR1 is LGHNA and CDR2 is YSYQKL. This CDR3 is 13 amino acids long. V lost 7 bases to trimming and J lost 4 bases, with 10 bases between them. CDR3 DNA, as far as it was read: TGTGCCAGCACCCCGGGGGGCACCGGGCAGCTCTAC. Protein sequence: CASTPGGTGQLY. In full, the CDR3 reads CASTPGGTGQLYF.

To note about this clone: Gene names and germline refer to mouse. The covered CDR3 bases are TGCACCTGCAGTGCGAGACAAAACCAAGACACCCAGTAC. Its protein product is CTCSARQNQDTQY. The full CDR3 protein is CTCSARQNQDTQYF. The chain joins TRBV1 to TRBJ2-5; D is ambiguous. With the read ending 1 residue before the CDR3 end, the germline J gene is used to fill in that end. The length of the CDR3 is 14 residues. The V end lost 3 bases, the J end lost 0 bases, and 7 bases lay between the germline ends. The germline V gene has CDR1 NSQYPW and CDR2 LRSPGD (reference sequence).

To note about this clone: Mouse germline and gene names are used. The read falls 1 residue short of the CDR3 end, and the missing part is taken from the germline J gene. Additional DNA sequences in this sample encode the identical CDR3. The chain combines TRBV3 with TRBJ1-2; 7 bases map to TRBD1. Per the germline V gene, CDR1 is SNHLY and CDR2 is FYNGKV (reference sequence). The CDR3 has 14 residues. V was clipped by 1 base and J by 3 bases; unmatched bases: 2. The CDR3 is CASSLDRGDSDYTF. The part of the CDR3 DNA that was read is TGTGCCAGCAGCTTAGACAGGGGAGACTCCGACTACACC.

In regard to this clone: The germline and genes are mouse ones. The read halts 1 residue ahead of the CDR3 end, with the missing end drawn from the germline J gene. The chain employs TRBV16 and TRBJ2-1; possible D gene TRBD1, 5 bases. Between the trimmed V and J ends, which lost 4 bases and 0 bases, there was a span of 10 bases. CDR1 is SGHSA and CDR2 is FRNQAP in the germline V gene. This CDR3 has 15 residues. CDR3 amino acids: CASSSQGLNYAEQFF. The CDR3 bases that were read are TGTGCAAGCAGCTCCCAGGGTCTTAACTATGCTGAGCAGTTC.

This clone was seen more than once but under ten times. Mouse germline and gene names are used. The CDR3 is CASSQRAGGLSYEQYF. The CDR3 DNA, read in part, is TGTGCCAGCAGCCAAAGGGCTGGGGGCCTCTCCTATGAACAGTAC. The gene calls are TRBV5 and TRBJ2-7; tentatively, D is TRBD2 (7 bases). The read ends 1 residue before the CDR3 terminus; that terminus is restored from the germline J gene. Germline assignment: CDR1 LGHNA and CDR2 YNLKQL (reference sequence). The CDR3 extends over 16 amino acids. V dropped 2 bases and J dropped 0 bases, with 14 bases sitting between them.